The clone carrying this T cell receptor (beta chain) was recorded at least ten times. What it binds is not known. Each TCR transcript was tagged with a 10-nucleotide random UMI during 5'RACE. Over 160 million TCR-beta sequences from 15-18 subjects were obtained in each sequencing run. Each CDR3 protein is one row after TCRdb ran MiXCR on the 5' RACE reads. Altogether about 55,000 distinct CDR3 sequences are present, around 4% being singletons, with the ten largest covering roughly 7.1%. This record belongs to a study of neurological immune-mediated disorders. Findings and limits, study-wide: Because no CDR3 amino acid sequences were shared across subjects by expanded clones, private repertoires were suggested in all groups.

The CDR3 runs 19 residues. Germline CDR1 DFQATT, CDR2 SNEGSKA (reference sequence). V gave up 3 bases and J gave up 10 bases; unmatched junction bases: 27. The gene calls are TRBV20-1 and TRBJ2-1, with TRBD2 identical over 7 bases. This receptor was taken from a man between 60 and 75 years old with multiple sclerosis. Sequencing input: PBMCs. The chain's CDR3 is CSASGQAGRPLAWNEEQFF. The CDR3, as DNA: TGCAGTGCTAGCGGCCAAGCGGGGCGGCCCCTTGCTTGGAATGAGGAGCAGTTCTTC.